This T cell receptor beta chain was identified in a study of T cells in Graves' hyperthyroidism and ophthalmopathy (dated by TCRdb to about 2019). Notes on the research overall: Peripheral blood was sampled at the time of initial diagnosis, prior to any treatment. The approximately 98 discovery patients were randomly divided into training and test sets at a 7:3 ratio. TCR V-J signatures able to tell the groups apart were searched for in a discovery cohort of 95 to 100 patients, of whom more than 40 had Graves' ophthalmopathy and 55 to 60 had stable Graves' hyperthyroidism. TCR Vbeta CDR3 sequencing of 120 to 150 peripheral blood samples (around 45 ophthalmopathy, under 80 hyperthyroidism and about 17 progressor patients) is reported in the paper. The study also compared thyroid tissue and blood T-cell repertoires from 5 to 7 Graves' hyperthyroidism patients. After sampling, hyperthyroidism patients received methimazole starting at 30 mg daily, and ophthalmopathy patients received high-dose intravenous methylprednisolone. Whether ophthalmopathy could be predicted prospectively was tested in an independent validation cohort made up of roughly 19 hyperthyroidism patients plus 17 patients who later progressed to ophthalmopathy. Study-level results and caveats: Most expanded thyroid clonotypes (frequency above 0.001) were also detected in blood, a finding suggesting that blood repertoires may reflect thyroid immune responses. In validation, the model predicted progression to ophthalmopathy a median of about 6.8 months before onset, with roughly 68% sensitivity and roughly 77% specificity. Sample size was not statistically predetermined, and blinding of investigators to group allocation was not performed. A model built on a 13 V-J signature distinguished ophthalmopathy from stable hyperthyroidism, reaching approximately 89% sensitivity and about 81% specificity in cross-validation and 80%/75% in testing.

Moderately to severely active disease, a Clinical Activity Score of at least 3, a NOSPECS grade of at least 4, and a duration under 3 months were present in ophthalmopathy patients. Exclusion was applied to patients with uncontrolled infections, other autoimmune diseases, pregnancy or lactation. Diagnoses were based on clinical symptoms, serum thyroxine and TRAb, thyroid ultrasound and orbital computed tomography. Ficoll-Paque density gradient centrifugation was used to isolate PBMCs from around 10 ml of fresh peripheral blood. Total RNA was extracted with Trizol reagent, and quality was checked on an Agilent 2100 Bioanalyzer. CDR1 and CDR2 are drawn from the germline V gene: MNHEY, SVGEGT. V sheds 2 bases and J sheds 5 bases, leaving 14 bases between their ends. Inclusive of the bounding cysteine and phenylalanine, the CDR3 is 15 residues long. CDR3 DNA is the only sequence kept; it has 45 bases, read in frame from the first base.

The TCR beta CDR3 regions were amplified from RNA transcripts. For the first round of RT-PCR on the TCR CDR3, the HTBI primer set was used together with the Qiagen OneStep RT-PCR kit. Libraries were constructed in a second round of multiplex PCR, after which size selection and purification were carried out. Libraries were sequenced paired-end with 100 bp reads on an Illumina HiSeq2000. For the original study's pipeline: SOAPnuke was used to process the raw data, throwing out any read that contained adapters or uncalled bases, had a mean Phred below 15, or lacked an exact constant-primer or identifier match. High-quality paired reads were merged using COPE v1.2.5, and each unique nucleotide sequence was defined as a clonotype. Clonotypes were aligned to IMGT TRBV, TRBD and TRBJ reference segments using MiTCR v1.1. The analysis included only V-J combinations with a frequency above 0.0001, which together covered roughly 99% of the repertoires. A TCS score was defined as the ratio of F50 (clonal expansion) to E x V (chaos), with BLOSUM62-based TCRdist applied between CDR3 peptides within each V-J. Welch's t-statistics and random forest reduced approximately 520 V-J features to roughly 13, which were used in a naive Bayes classifier (R e1071). Using fastp trimming at Q25 and MiXCR clonotype assembly, TCRdb reanalyzed the public sequencing data and kept in-frame beta chains. All rows with the same CDR3 protein become a single entry with the most common DNA and genes. The V and J calls come from TCRdb's annotation, not from the publication. The table for this sample lists more than 500,000 distinct CDR3 sequences; roughly 16% of them were counted only once. 25% to 30% of the sample belongs to the ten largest clones.

This clonotype was seen at least ten times. There is no known antigen for this receptor. Within one base of it there is no much larger clone, and no base qualities were kept. The clonotype comes from a woman aged 25-40 years with Graves' ophthalmopathy. The chain is assembled from TRBV6-2 or TRBV6-3 and TRBJ2-3; TRBD2 might be the D gene, on 6 matching bases. Sequencing was done on a sample of blood. The bases read TGTGCCAGCAGTTACAACGAAGGTAGCGGAGATACGCAGTATTTT. Its product reads: CASSYNEGSGDTQYF.